These 30 T cell receptor beta chains came from one sample sequenced in a study of cytomegalovirus exposure and HLA in healthy donors. Assay: immunoSEQ multiplex PCR; the TCRdb copy retains only in-frame clones and omits some. The data show around 140,000 clones, about 94% seen once. The sequencing sample was made of PBMCs. These receptors originate from a man aged 18 to 35 in good health and CMV-seropositive.

This clone was picked up one time. The V gene is TRBV29-1, the J gene TRBJ1-4, with D possibly matching TRBD1 (5 bases). The CDR3 extends over 17 amino acids. Per the germline V gene, CDR1 is SQVTM and CDR2 is ANQGSEA. Deletions cut 2 bases from V and 1 base from J, with 17 bases between. The CDR3 coding sequence is TGCAGCGTTGAAAGGCCACCGGAGGGGAGAACTAATGAAAAACTGTTTTTT. The encoded protein is CSVERPPEGRTNEKLFF.

This chain links TRBV27 with TRBJ2-1, with TRBD2 matching 10 bases. The CDR3 loop spans 17 amino acids. Losses at the gene ends were 3 bases for V and 7 bases for J; bases not matched to a gene: 12. Germline V CDR1 and CDR2: MNHEY, SMNVEV (reference sequence). Here the CDR3 reads CASSFQGLAGAGNEQFF. The CDR3, as DNA: TGTGCCAGCAGTTTTCAGGGGCTAGCGGGAGCCGGGAATGAGCAGTTCTTC.

This chain links TRBV20-1 with TRBJ1-1; no definite D call. Germline lookup yields CDR1 DFQATT and CDR2 SNEGSKA (reference sequence). This CDR3 contains 11 residues. Trimming removed 6 bases from V and 6 bases from J, with 11 bases in between. CDR3 residues: CSAASEAEAFF. DNA for the CDR3: TGCAGTGCCGCCTCGGAGGCTGAAGCTTTCTTT.

This chain connects TRBV15 to TRBJ2-4; TRBD1 aligns across 8 bases. The V gene's germline CDR1 is LNHNV and CDR2 YYDKDF (reference sequence). V shed 5 bases and J 4 bases; nucleotides not matched to a gene: 4. CDR3 length: 14 amino acids. For the CDR3, the DNA is TGTGCCACCAGCTCACGGGACAGGAAAAACATTCAGTACTTC. This codes for CATSSRDRKNIQYF.

The chain is built from TRBV9 and TRBJ2-3; D gene ambiguous. Trimming took off 5 bases at V and 10 bases at J, with 5 bases between the two ends. Germline V gene lookup returns CDR1 SGDLS and CDR2 YYNGEE. CDR3 length: 9 amino acids. The CDR3 DNA reads TGTGCCAGCAGGCCAGCGCAGTATTTT. Protein sequence: CASRPAQYF.

The J gene is TRBJ2-7, the V gene TRBV28, with TRBD2 matching over 9 bases. The CDR3 contains 15 residues. From germline, CDR1 is MDHEN and CDR2 SYDVKM. After removal of 8 bases from V and 2 bases from J, the junction contained 10 bases not matched to a gene. CDR3 in DNA: TGTGCCAGCCGCCCCTATAGCGGGAGTGCCTACGAGCAGTACTTC. This sequence encodes CASRPYSGSAYEQYF.

The chain couples TRBV18 to TRBJ2-2; 12 nucleotides align to TRBD2. V was clipped by 2 bases and J by 0 bases; unmatched bases: 4. This CDR3 spans 18 amino acids. Germline V gene lookup returns CDR1 KGHSH and CDR2 LQKENI. The CDR3 DNA is TGTGCCAGCTCACCAGACGGACTAGCGGGAACGAACACCGGGGAGCTGTTTTTT. Translating gives CASSPDGLAGTNTGELFF.

The chain couples TRBV5-4 to TRBJ2-1; TRBD2 agrees at 8 bases. The germline CDR1 and CDR2 sequences are SGHNT and YYREEE (reference sequence). V shed 0 bases and J 1 base; nucleotides not matched to a gene: 6. The CDR3 consists of 17 residues. The DNA for the CDR3 is TGTGCCAGCAGCTTGGGAGGCGGGAGGCCATCCTACAATGAGCAGTTCTTC. As protein: CASSLGGGRPSYNEQFF.

The chain uses TRBV7-9 and TRBJ2-7, with 12 nucleotides matching TRBD2. The germline V gene encodes CDR1 SEHNR and CDR2 FQNEAQ (reference sequence). The CDR3 runs to 16 residues. V dropped 4 bases and J dropped 5; count of bases not matched to a gene: 9. The CDR3 reads CASSSVGLAGRDEQYF. The CDR3 DNA follows: TGTGCCAGCAGCTCCGTTGGACTAGCGGGACGCGACGAGCAGTACTTC. The full variable domain, with the rest looked up from reference TRBV7-9 and TRBJ2-7, is DTGVSQNPRHKITKRGQNVTFRCDPISEHNRLYWYRQTLGQGPEFLTYFQNEAQLEKSRLLSDRFSAERPKGSFSTLEIQRTEQGDSAMYLCASSSVGLAGRDEQYFGPGTRLTVT.

This chain connects TRBV4-1 to TRBJ2-1; 9 bases are a match to TRBD2. This CDR3 spans 16 amino acids. Germline lookup yields CDR1 MGHRA and CDR2 YSYEKL. Trimming at V came to 4 bases and at J to 2 bases, leaving 6 bases not matched to a gene. The CDR3 loop reads CASSLGLARPYNEQFF. The CDR3 nucleotides read TGCGCCAGCAGCCTCGGACTAGCGCGGCCCTACAATGAGCAGTTCTTC.

The chain carries TRBV4-1 and TRBJ2-7; 10 bases map to TRBD2. The V and J ends lost 1 base and 6 bases, in that order; junction bases with no gene match: 18. Looked up from germline, CDR1 is MGHRA and CDR2 is YSYEKL. The CDR3 has 19 residues. CDR3 region: CASSQVALAGAVGRGEQYF. For the CDR3, the DNA is TGCGCCAGCAGCCAAGTCGCTCTAGCGGGAGCCGTTGGGCGCGGCGAGCAGTACTTC.

The chain has TRBV11-2 and TRBJ2-1, with TRBD2 identical over 9 bases. This CDR3 is built from 19 residues. Germline CDR1 SGHAT, CDR2 FQNNGV. V dropped 5 bases and J dropped 0; count of bases not matched to a gene: 14. CDR3 DNA sequence: TGTGCCAGCAGCCATACCGGTAGACTAGCGGTGAGCTCCTACAATGAGCAGTTCTTC. Translated, it gives CASSHTGRLAVSSYNEQFF.

J is TRBJ2-1 and V is TRBV27, with 14 positions matching TRBD2. The germline V gene has CDR1 MNHEY and CDR2 SMNVEV (reference sequence). V was clipped by 5 bases and J by 10 bases; unmatched bases: 10. This CDR3 spans 16 amino acids. The CDR3 coding sequence is TGTGCCAGCAGTCCGCGACTAGCGGGAGGGCCGCACGAGCAGTTCTTC. This encodes CASSPRLAGGPHEQFF.

The chain joins TRBV29-1 to TRBJ2-7; possibly TRBD1 for D (5 bases). CDR1 is SQVTM, CDR2 ANQGSEA, per germline. Between the trimmed V and J ends, which lost 1 base and 3 bases, there was a span of 16 bases. The CDR3 is 15 residues long. The CDR3 nucleotides read TGCAGCGTTGAAGGCACAGGAGATGAATACTACGAGCAGTACTTC. This gives the protein CSVEGTGDEYYEQYF.

The rearrangement uses TRBV4-2 and TRBJ2-5; tentatively, D is TRBD2 (5 bases). The germline V gene encodes CDR1 LGHNA and CDR2 YNFKEQ. The ends were cut back, 4 bases at V and 5 bases at J, with 14 bases in the middle. The CDR3 covers 14 residues. Written as DNA, the CDR3 is TGTGCCAGCAGCCCCCCCGGAGGTTTGGAGACCCAGTACTTC. This sequence encodes CASSPPGGLETQYF.

The chain employs TRBV2 and TRBJ2-1, with D perhaps TRBD1 (5 bases). The CDR3 has 15 amino acids. The V gene lost 7 bases and the J gene lost 4 bases, with 17 bases spanning the gap. From germline, CDR1 is SNHLY and CDR2 FYNNEI. The CDR3 DNA follows: TGTGCCAGCATCGGTCGGGCAGGGTCATACAATGAGCAGTTCTTC. Translating it yields CASIGRAGSYNEQFF.

With respect to this clone: The same CDR3 can be traced to other DNA sequences in this sample. The chain links TRBV2 to TRBJ1-5; D remains unclear. The germline V and J ends were trimmed by 6 bases and 0 bases, with 9 bases remaining between them. Germline values: CDR1 SNHLY, CDR2 FYNNEI. This CDR3 contains 14 residues. CDR3 sequence reads: CASSATYSNQPQHF. Written as DNA, the CDR3 is TGTGCCAGCAGCGCGACATATAGCAATCAGCCCCAGCATTTT.

J is TRBJ1-4 and V is TRBV29-1; no firm D call. The CDR3 totals 11 residues. Looked up from germline, CDR1 is SQVTM and CDR2 is ANQGSEA. The V and J ends lost 2 bases and 9 bases respectively, with 7 bases between them. The CDR3, as DNA: TGCAGCGTTGAACGGTCGCAAAAACTGTTTTTT. Amino acid sequence: CSVERSQKLFF.

This clone was detected only once. The gene calls are TRBV27 and TRBJ2-7; D is possibly TRBD2 (5 bases). Looked up from germline, CDR1 is MNHEY and CDR2 is SMNVEV (reference sequence). This CDR3 region has 12 residues. Trimming shortened V by 7 bases and J by 4 bases, and 11 bases separated the two germline ends. Here the CDR3 reads CASKAGEYEQYF. CDR3 DNA sequence: TGTGCCAGCAAAGCCGGGGAATACGAGCAGTACTTC.

The gene calls are TRBV27 and TRBJ2-7, with 10 bases identical to TRBD2. The V segment lost 9 bases and the J segment 5 bases; nucleotides outside the gene matches: 13. This CDR3 contains 15 residues. Germline CDR1 reads MNHEY; CDR2 reads SMNVEV (reference sequence). This chain's CDR3 is CASRLAGDPLDEQYF. The DNA of the CDR3 is TGTGCCAGTCGACTAGCGGGCGATCCCCTCGACGAGCAGTACTTC.

The chain has TRBV23-1 and TRBJ1-1; D gene ambiguous. TRBV23-1 carries the ORF label, with uncertain function. The V end was cut by 2 bases, the J end by 5 bases, with 12 bases between. This CDR3 spans 14 amino acids. The CDR3 DNA follows: TGCGCCAGCAGTCAAGCTTACATGTTGACTGAAGCTTTCTTT. It codes for CASSQAYMLTEAFF.

This clone was recorded once. The chain uses TRBV9 and TRBJ2-1; D perhaps matches TRBD2 (6 bases). The V gene lost 2 bases and the J gene lost 0 bases, with 9 bases spanning the gap. The length of the CDR3 is 15 residues. The germline gives CDR1 SGDLS, CDR2 YYNGEE. Written as DNA, the CDR3 is TGTGCCAGCAGCGTTAGCGGCAGCTCCTACAATGAGCAGTTCTTC. Encoded protein: CASSVSGSSYNEQFF. The whole variable domain, remainder taken from reference TRBV9 and TRBJ2-1, is DSGVTQTPKHLITATGQRVTLRCSPRSGDLSVYWYQQSLDQGLQFLIQYYNGEERAKGNILERFSAQQFPDLHSELNLSSLELGDSALYFCASSVSGSSYNEQFFGPGTRLTVL.

The chain couples TRBV9 to TRBJ2-5, with 10 positions matching TRBD2. This CDR3 has 18 amino acids. Trimming at V came to 1 base and at J to 1 base, leaving 10 bases not matched to a gene. CDR1 is SGDLS, CDR2 YYNGEE, per germline. In nucleotides, the CDR3 is TGTGCCAGCAGCGTAATGTCTAGCGGGGGAGGGTCCCAAGAGACCCAGTACTTC. This sequence encodes CASSVMSSGGGSQETQYF.

This chain's CDR3 is CASSHVRQPNQPQHF. The CDR3 DNA is TGCGCCAGCAGCCATGTTCGACAACCAAATCAGCCCCAGCATTTT. The chain combines TRBV4-1 with TRBJ1-5; D is unresolved. This CDR3 contains 15 residues. V lost 3 bases and J lost 4, with 13 bases in between. Germline V gives CDR1 MGHRA, CDR2 YSYEKL.

This chain joins TRBV19 and TRBJ1-4; tentative D call: TRBD1 (5 bases). Trimming took 5 bases from V and 15 from J, leaving 16 bases between them. The CDR3 is 12 amino acids. Germline loops: CDR1 LNHDA, CDR2 SQIVND (reference sequence). The CDR3 is CASSHPGGVMFF. CDR3 coding DNA: TGTGCCAGTAGTCACCCCGGGGGGGTCATGTTTTTT.

The rearrangement joins TRBV28 to TRBJ1-2; 8 nucleotides align to TRBD1. From germline, CDR1 is MDHEN and CDR2 SYDVKM. This CDR3 has 14 amino acids. V shed 8 bases and J 4 bases; nucleotides not matched to a gene: 9. CDR3 DNA sequence: TGTGCCAGCTGTACGACAGGGGCTGGCTATGGCTACACCTTC. Protein product: CASCTTGAGYGYTF.

This sequence joins TRBV4-1 and TRBJ2-2; 11 bases agree with TRBD2. CDR1 and CDR2 from the germline V gene are MGHRA and YSYEKL. This CDR3 spans 18 amino acids. The ends lost 4 bases at V and 1 base at J; junction bases unmatched: 8. The CDR3: CASSPGPLAGVNTGELFF. The CDR3 DNA follows: TGCGCCAGCAGCCCGGGTCCACTAGCGGGAGTGAACACCGGGGAGCTGTTTTTT.

The genes are TRBV9 and TRBJ2-1, with TRBD2 as a possible D gene (7 bases). The CDR3 contains 17 residues. Germline V gene lookup returns CDR1 SGDLS and CDR2 YYNGEE. The germline V and J ends were trimmed by 0 bases and 6 bases, with 19 bases remaining between them. The CDR3 loop reads CASSVVGAAGAPNEQFF. The CDR3 coding sequence is TGTGCCAGCAGCGTAGTGGGGGCGGCGGGAGCCCCCAATGAGCAGTTCTTC.

This rearrangement joins TRBV4-1 to TRBJ2-7; 13 nucleotides line up with TRBD2. V lost 5 bases, J lost 2 bases, and 0 bases stayed unmatched. The CDR3 is 14 amino acids. The germline gives CDR1 MGHRA, CDR2 YSYEKL. Here the CDR3 reads CASSTSGRAYEQYF. Here the CDR3 DNA reads TGCGCCAGCAGCACTAGCGGGAGGGCCTACGAGCAGTACTTC.

The chain uses TRBV5-1 and TRBJ1-1, with 8 nucleotides matching TRBD1. Germline V gene sequence: CDR1 SGHRS, CDR2 YFSETQ. The CDR3 is 16 residues long. J lost 0 bases, V lost 5 bases, and 9 bases had no gene match. CDR3 region: CASRSGQGTMNTEAFF. In DNA, the CDR3 is TGCGCCAGCAGGTCAGGACAGGGAACGATGAACACTGAAGCTTTCTTT.